This record looks at one T cell receptor (beta chain) sequence and its context. The data derive from a study of technical replicates of blood from a few donors. Assay: immunoSEQ multiplex PCR; the TCRdb copy retains only in-frame clones and omits some. The sample lists more than 65,000 clones; roughly nine tenths were seen once. The receptor's source is a human donor in good health. Sequencing input: T cells isolated from PBMCs.

Written as DNA, the CDR3 is TGTGCCAGCAGTTTTTTAGAAGCGGGAAGTTTCTACGAGCAGTACTTC. Translating gives CASSFLEAGSFYEQYF. J is TRBJ2-7 and V is TRBV27, with TRBD2 matching 7 bases. After removal of 3 bases from V and 3 bases from J, the junction contained 11 bases not matched to a gene. The V gene's germline CDR1 is MNHEY and CDR2 SMNVEV (reference sequence). This CDR3 has 16 residues.